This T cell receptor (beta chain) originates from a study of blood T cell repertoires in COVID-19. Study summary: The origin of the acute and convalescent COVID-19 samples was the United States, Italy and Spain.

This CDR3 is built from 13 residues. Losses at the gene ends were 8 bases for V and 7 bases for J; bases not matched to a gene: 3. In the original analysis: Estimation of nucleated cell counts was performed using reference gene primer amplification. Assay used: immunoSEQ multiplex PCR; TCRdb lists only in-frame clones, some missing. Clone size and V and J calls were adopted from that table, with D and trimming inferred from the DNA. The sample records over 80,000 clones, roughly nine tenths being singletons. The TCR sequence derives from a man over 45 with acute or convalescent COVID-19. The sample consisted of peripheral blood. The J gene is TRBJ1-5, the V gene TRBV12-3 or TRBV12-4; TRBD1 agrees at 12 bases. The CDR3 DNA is TGTGCCAGCGGGGACAGGGGGCTCCAGCCCCAGCATTTT. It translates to CASGDRGLQPQHF.